Included here is one TCR beta chain sequence, with context. The target antigen is unknown. This specimen belongs to a study of cytomegalovirus exposure and HLA in healthy donors. Study outcomes and limitations: The study flagged about 150 TCR beta chains as cytomegalovirus-associated.

Germline CDR1 is SGHNT and CDR2 is YYREEE (reference sequence). This CDR3 is 17 amino acids long. Between the trimmed V and J ends, which lost 0 bases and 0 bases, there was a span of 13 bases. A multiplex PCR was run with 60 Vbeta primers and 13 Jbeta primers. Profiling relied on immunoSEQ multiplex PCR, and the TCRdb table lists in-frame clones only, not all of them. The profile covers about 170,000 clones, with roughly 70% appearing a single time and around 5% taken by the ten largest. The sequence derives from a woman in her late teens or twenties in good health and CMV-seropositive. The rearrangement links TRBV5-4 to TRBJ2-1; possible D gene TRBD1, 6 bases. The sample comprised PBMCs. The CDR3 sequence: CASSLAPDRSSYNEQFF. CDR3 nucleotide sequence: TGTGCCAGCAGCTTGGCCCCGGACAGAAGCTCCTACAATGAGCAGTTCTTC.